Presented here are 7 T cell receptor beta chains from one specimen sequenced in a study of cytomegalovirus exposure and HLA in healthy donors (TCRdb year 2017). Library prep was done by the immunoSEQ multiplex PCR assay. For the multiplex PCR, a mixture combining 60 forward primers for TCR Vbeta segments and 13 reverse primers for TCR Jbeta segments was used. TCRdb took over this immuneACCESS table, retaining in-frame rearrangements with V and J assigned. Such tables are incomplete; in checked studies, under half of the missing clones stem from an unresolved V gene, and the remainder is unexplained. The sample records roughly 180,000 clones, 70% to 90% of which are singletons. About 10% of the sample rests with the top ten. Sequenced sample: PBMCs. These receptor sequences come from a man aged 18 to 30 in good health and CMV-seropositive.

V is TRBV5-1 and J is TRBJ2-1, with D possibly being TRBD2 (6 bases). Germline CDR1 is SGHRS and CDR2 is YFSETQ. The CDR3 spans 15 residues. V dropped 0 bases and J dropped 4 bases, with 11 bases sitting between them. The CDR3 bases are TGCGCCAGCAGCTTGGAGGGCGGGGCGTACAATGAGCAGTTCTTC. Amino acids: CASSLEGGAYNEQFF.

J is TRBJ1-1 and V is TRBV9; weak D call: TRBD1 (5 bases). CDR3 length: 11 amino acids. The ends were cut back, 7 bases at V and 8 bases at J, with 12 bases in the middle. Germline-derived CDR1 and CDR2 are SGDLS and YYNGEE. CDR3 sequence: CASGGGAEAFF. DNA of the CDR3: TGTGCCAGCGGGGGGGGTGCGGAAGCTTTCTTT.

This chain links TRBV25-1 with TRBJ1-5, with a tentative D call TRBD1 (6 bases). The CDR3 is 14 residues long. V lost 2 bases, J lost 7 bases, and 12 bases lay in between. CDR1 MGHDK and CDR2 SYGVNS come from the germline V gene. CDR3 sequence: CASSEGRGQQPQHF. CDR3 nucleotide sequence: TGTGCCAGCAGTGAAGGGCGGGGGCAACAGCCCCAGCATTTT.

V is TRBV29-1 and J is TRBJ1-1, with D perhaps TRBD1 (6 bases). V was trimmed by 6 bases and J by 3 bases, leaving 11 bases between them. The CDR3 runs 12 residues. CDR1 is SQVTM, CDR2 ANQGSEA, per germline. CDR3 residues: CSVDNRDTEAFF. The CDR3 nucleotides read TGCAGCGTGGACAACAGGGACACTGAAGCTTTCTTT.

V and J are TRBV9 and TRBJ2-1, with 8 nucleotides matching TRBD2. CDR1 SGDLS and CDR2 YYNGEE come from the germline V gene. The CDR3 is made up of 14 amino acids. V dropped 3 bases and J dropped 7; count of bases not matched to a gene: 6. The CDR3 nucleotides read TGTGCCAGCAGCGCGGGACTAGGGGGGAATGAGCAGTTCTTC. The encoded protein is CASSAGLGGNEQFF.

The V and J genes are TRBV19 and TRBJ2-7; 8 nucleotides align to TRBD1. The V segment lost 8 bases and the J segment 1 base; nucleotides outside the gene matches: 7. Germline CDR1 is LNHDA and CDR2 is SQIVND (reference sequence). This CDR3 contains 14 residues. In DNA form, the CDR3 reads TGTGCCAGTGGTGTAAGGGACAGGTCCTACGAGCAGTACTTC. Its translation: CASGVRDRSYEQYF.

This CDR3 reads CASSPGRGGETQYF. The CDR3 coding sequence is TGTGCCAGCAGCCCAGGCAGGGGCGGGGAGACCCAGTACTTC. The J gene is TRBJ2-5, the V gene TRBV11-3; possible D gene TRBD1, 6 bases. The CDR3 spans 14 residues. Germline V gives CDR1 SGHNT, CDR2 YENEEA. The V end was cut by 5 bases, the J end by 5 bases, with 15 bases between.